The TCR beta chain under discussion was sequenced for a study of response to subunit inactivated influenza vaccine. This CDR3 is built from 15 residues. CDR1 MNHEY and CDR2 SMNVEV come from the germline V gene (reference sequence). The J segment lost 0 bases and the V segment lost 6 bases, leaving 2 bases of the junction unmatched. Findings and limits, study-wide: Authors proposed each seasonal influenza vaccination draws in few new T cells.

This clonotype was found a few times. Its antigen is not known. Each CDR3 protein gets one entry after TCRdb re-called the RT-PCR reads with MiXCR. The table records around 750,000 distinct CDR3 sequences, 21% of them present only once. The origin of this receptor is a man aged 50 or older who received an inactivated influenza vaccine. The chain has TRBV27 and TRBJ1-4, with 9 bases identical to TRBD1. The material sequenced was PBMCs from blood, taken around 5 days after vaccination. The CDR3 DNA sequence: TGTGCCAGCAGACGGGACAGGGCAACTAATGAAAAACTGTTTTTT. Amino acid sequence: CASRRDRATNEKLFF.